This T cell receptor beta chain was identified in a study of shared clonotypes between healthy human individuals (dated by TCRdb to the early 2020s). Notes on the research overall: Two women and a few men aged 18 to 49 years were included in the cohort. To estimate repertoire size and how much clonotypes are shared between individuals, the study performed deep sequencing of blood TCR repertoires from about five healthy adults. To increase sequencing depth and limit assay-specific biases, TCR repertoire library preparation and sequencing were carried out by different laboratories using diverse techniques. Between about 0.94 and 8.9 billion PBMCs per donor were obtained by leukapheresis.

The donors were healthy, HIV-negative adults who had no recently reported acute infections or vaccinations. Only Caucasian adults living in Nashville, Tennessee, USA were represented among the donors. In the unsorted samples, some 94 million PBMCs were counted, and genomic DNA was extracted using the QIAamp DNA Blood Mini kit. After blood collection by leukapheresis, PBMCs were isolated using Ficoll-Histopaque density gradient centrifugation and then cryopreserved in the vapor phase of liquid nitrogen. TCR CDR3 regions were amplified from genomic DNA by multiplex PCR using the deep immunoSEQ assay. Extracted genomic DNA from each cell subset was distributed evenly across all wells of several immunoSEQ 96-well plates, and each plate was treated as a replicate. Each replicate PCR for unsorted PBMC received about 300 ng genomic DNA, equal to approximately 30,000 T cell genomes. Unsorted PBMC genomic DNA was sequenced across ten immunoSEQ deep assay plates. The purified libraries were quantified using a Qubit 3.0 fluorometer, sized with a Bioanalyzer 2100, and then quantified again using the KAPA Library Quantification kit. Each immunoSEQ 96-well plate was sequenced on its own single-read 150-cycle Illumina NextSeq 550 flow cell. Per the source publication's procedure: Because the immunoSEQ output included only junctional sequences and no quality scores, the filtering could not be the same as the filtering used for full-length reads. To assign V/J genes and CDR3, sequences were annotated against IMGT germline references using PyIR, a Python wrapper for IgBLAST v1.9. Any read was removed if the V/J assignment was weak (E-value above 1e-6), the CDR3 was missing, or the read contained stop codons, out-of-frame junctions, or ambiguous translated residues. V3J clonotypes were defined as sequences sharing an identical inferred V gene, J gene, and CDR3 amino acid sequence. To compute the percentage overlap between repertoires, the number of shared unique clonotypes was divided by the size of the smaller repertoire. Three approaches were used to assess repertoire richness: RTK rarefaction, the Chao1 estimator, and Recon v2.1 estimates of unobserved clonotypes. The source is immuneACCESS, and TCRdb retained only in-frame sequences with V and J called. Part of the clones is not carried over; for the studies checked, unresolved V genes explain less than half of this, and the remainder is unexplained. V, J and clone size are those of that table, while D and trimming were read from the DNA. The sample table lists roughly 500,000 clones, about 85% of them with a count of one. The ten largest clonotypes hold less than 15% of the sample.

As encoded in the germline V gene, CDR1 is KGHSH while CDR2 is LQKENI. Trimming takes 3 bases off V and 4 bases off J; junction bases not matched to a gene: 7. The CDR3 runs 16 residues from the cysteine to the phenylalanine. CDR3 DNA is the only sequence kept; it has 48 bases, read in frame from the first base. The research as a whole found: Based on pairwise subsampling, the degree of clonotype sharing among donors was expected to be affected by sequencing depth. The genetic and exposure-history diversity represented was limited by the small number of donors. Sampling was restricted to blood, and TCR repertoires in tissues likely differ from the TCR repertoires found in blood.

In the case of this clone: Its antigen is not yet known. Base qualities are missing; no much larger clone stands one base away.

Sequencing input: PBMCs. This sequence uses TRBV18 and TRBJ2-2; TRBD2 aligns with 8 central bases. This receptor was taken from a middle-aged woman in good health. Some clones in this sample may be carry-over from other donors' samples. This receptor has the CDR3 CASSPILAGSTGELFF. The nucleotide sequence reads TGTGCCAGCTCACCGATCCTAGCGGGTAGCACCGGGGAGCTGTTTTTT.